The source of this TCR beta chain is a study of OX40 agonist ivuxolimab in advanced cancers. Across the whole study: Ivuxolimab, which patients received intravenously every 2 weeks, was dosed at 0.01 to 10 mg/kg. Dose-escalation patients suffered from hepatocellular carcinoma, melanoma, renal cell or head and neck cancer.

Produced via immunoSEQ multiplex PCR; TCRdb's table is partial and in-frame only. Of some 49,000 clones listed, about 84% are singletons. With V trimmed by 2 bases and J by 6 bases, 1 base remained unmatched. Looked up from germline, CDR1 is SGHRS and CDR2 is YFSETQ. The CDR3 has 12 amino acids. This chain links TRBV5-1 with TRBJ2-7; 8 positions match TRBD1. The source of this sequence is an adult with an advanced solid tumor such as melanoma, head and neck, liver or kidney cancer. The sequences come from CD4+ or CD8+ T cells sorted from blood, collected in a trial of the OX40 agonist ivuxolimab. The CDR3 nucleotides are TGCGCCAGCAGCTTCGACAGGGGCGAGCAGTACTTC. This codes for CASSFDRGEQYF.